Shown below are 25 T cell receptor beta chains from a single sample sequenced in a study of blood T cells in healthy people across ages. Next came a second PCR, run for roughly 6 to 11 cycles, which used a sample-barcoded 5' primer along with a J-beta primer mix. Using its own MiXCR run on the 5' RACE reads, TCRdb lists one record per CDR3 protein. The data show 600,000 or so distinct CDR3 sequences, under 25% seen once. Sequenced input: blood. The receptors were gathered from a man aged 65-85 years in good health.

The genes are TRBV2 and TRBJ2-2; D is perhaps TRBD2 (6 bases). Germline V CDR1 and CDR2: SNHLY, FYNNEI. The CDR3 consists of 13 residues. The V gene lost 5 bases and the J gene lost 6 bases, with 10 bases spanning the gap. CDR3 sequence reads: CASSPTSPGELFF. In nucleotides, the CDR3 is TGTGCCAGCAGTCCGACTAGTCCCGGGGAGCTGTTTTTT.

This clonotype was seen more than once but under ten times. The rearrangement uses TRBV2 and TRBJ2-2; tentatively, D is TRBD1 (6 bases). CDR3 length: 15 residues. Trimming removed 6 bases from V and 2 bases from J, with 13 bases in between. The germline CDR1 and CDR2 sequences are SNHLY and FYNNEI. CDR3 protein: CASRLDRLNTGELFF. The CDR3 nucleotides read TGTGCCAGCAGACTCGACAGGCTTAACACCGGGGAGCTGTTTTTT.

The V and J genes are TRBV7-3 and TRBJ2-3; D not resolved. CDR3 length: 13 amino acids. From germline, CDR1 is SGHTA and CDR2 FQGTGA. The V and J ends lost 6 bases and 2 bases respectively, with 9 bases between them. CDR3 sequence: CASRSTPTDTQYF. CDR3 bases: TGTGCCAGCAGATCTACACCCACAGATACGCAGTATTTT.

The chain couples TRBV20-1 to TRBJ2-5; D gene ambiguous. Germline V gives CDR1 DFQATT, CDR2 SNEGSKA (reference sequence). This CDR3 contains 13 residues. Trimming took 8 bases from V and 5 from J, leaving 18 bases between them. CDR3 DNA: TGCAGTCCCAAGGTGGACGGTGAGGAGACCCAGTACTTC. Its protein is CSPKVDGEETQYF.

This clonotype appeared many times. For the CDR3, the DNA is TGCGCCAGCAGCCAGGCTGGACTAGCGGGGAACGAGCAGTACTTC. As protein: CASSQAGLAGNEQYF. The chain carries TRBV4-1 and TRBJ2-7; TRBD2 matches 12 bases. V lost 3 bases to trimming and J lost 5 bases; unmatched junction nucleotides: 5. The CDR3 extends over 15 amino acids. Germline V lookup: CDR1 MGHRA, CDR2 YSYEKL.

This clonotype was picked up a small number of times. The chain has TRBV7-9 and TRBJ2-6; a possible D gene is TRBD2 (5 bases). V lost 3 bases, J lost 3 bases, and 12 bases lay in between. The CDR3 is made up of 16 amino acids. CDR1 is SEHNR and CDR2 is FQNEAQ in the germline V gene (reference sequence). CDR3: CASSLAGGGGANVLTF. CDR3 bases: TGTGCCAGCAGCTTGGCAGGAGGCGGTGGGGCCAACGTCCTGACTTTC. The complete variable domain, with remaining parts taken from reference TRBV7-9 and TRBJ2-6, reads DTGVSQNPRHKITKRGQNVTFRCDPISEHNRLYWYRQTLGQGPEFLTYFQNEAQLEKSRLLSDRFSAERPKGSFSTLEIQRTEQGDSAMYLCASSLAGGGGANVLTFGAGSRLTVL.

The table lists this clonotype with many counts. The chain recombines TRBV29-1 with TRBJ2-5; no firm D call. Per germline, CDR1 SQVTM and CDR2 ANQGSEA. Trimming stripped 2 bases from V and 0 bases from J, with 1 base between. The CDR3 is made up of 11 amino acids. The CDR3, as DNA: TGCAGCGTTGAAAACCAAGAGACCCAGTACTTC. This translates into CSVENQETQYF.

This chain's CDR3 is CSAVAGLLAGSYNEQFF. The CDR3 DNA reads TGCAGTGCTGTAGCCGGACTACTAGCGGGATCCTACAATGAGCAGTTCTTC. The chain combines TRBV20-1 with TRBJ2-1, with 10 bases that match TRBD2. J lost 1 base, V lost 5 bases, and 11 bases had no gene match. Germline V lookup: CDR1 DFQATT, CDR2 SNEGSKA (reference sequence). This CDR3 has 17 residues.

The chain uses TRBV20-1 and TRBJ2-4; D unresolved. The CDR3 spans 15 residues. V was shortened by 0 bases and J by 8 bases, with 17 bases between the two germline ends. Germline V gives CDR1 DFQATT, CDR2 SNEGSKA (reference sequence). CDR3 in amino acids: CSARDPGSSVHIQYF. The CDR3 bases are TGCAGTGCTAGAGATCCCGGTAGTAGTGTTCACATTCAGTACTTC.

The rearrangement links TRBV27 to TRBJ2-5; 11 bases are a match to TRBD2. Gene TRBJ2-1 matches the end of the DNA better, so the J call may be wrong. Per the germline V gene, CDR1 is MNHEY and CDR2 is SMNVEV (reference sequence). CDR3 length: 15 amino acids. CDR3 in DNA: TGTGCCAGCAGTTTACTAGCGGGAGGTATGAATGAGCAGTTCTTC. Encoded protein: CASSLLAGGMNEQFF.

This rearrangement joins TRBV27 to TRBJ2-1, with D maybe TRBD1 (6 bases). The CDR3 is 14 amino acids. Trimming cost V 2 bases and J 10 bases, with 15 bases left between them. Looked up from germline, CDR1 is MNHEY and CDR2 is SMNVEV (reference sequence). The CDR3 nucleotides are TGTGCCAGCAGTTTAAACGGCCCTACAGGGGAGCAGTTCTTC. Amino acid sequence: CASSLNGPTGEQFF.

This clonotype was found many times. The chain employs TRBV29-1 and TRBJ2-5; D unresolved. The CDR3 totals 11 residues. In germline, CDR1 is SQVTM, CDR2 ANQGSEA. V was shortened by 4 bases and J by 5 bases, with 8 bases between the two germline ends. This CDR3 is CSVGGGETQYF. CDR3 nucleotides: TGCAGCGTTGGGGGTGGGGAGACCCAGTACTTC.

V is TRBV4-3 and J is TRBJ2-4; maybe TRBD2 (6 bases). V shed 1 base and J shed 1 base, with 8 bases lying between them. The length of the CDR3 is 15 residues. Per the germline V gene, CDR1 is LGHNA and CDR2 is YSLEER. Here the CDR3 reads CASSQARGAKNIQYF. The CDR3 region has the DNA TGCGCCAGCAGCCAAGCTCGGGGGGCCAAAAACATTCAGTACTTC.

Note on this clonotype: As the CDR3 is not closed by the conserved phenylalanine or tryptophan, this likely results from a read error. V is TRBV3-1 and J is TRBJ2-4; 10 bases line up with TRBD1. The germline gives CDR1 LGHDT, CDR2 YNNKEL (reference sequence). Trimming took 6 bases from V and 0 from J; bases not matched to a gene: 11. CDR3 length: 18 amino acids. CDR3: CASSPTGGRGGAKNIQYL. The CDR3 nucleotides are TGTGCCAGCAGTCCGACAGGGGGCCGAGGGGGAGCCAAAAACATTCAGTACCTC.

This clonotype has a handful of counts. The rearrangement links TRBV10-3 to TRBJ1-6; D is undetermined. From germline, CDR1 is ENHRY and CDR2 SYGVKD. The V end was cut by 0 bases, the J end by 7 bases, with 7 bases between. The CDR3 has 14 amino acids. CDR3 protein: CAISESRENSPLHF. The CDR3 nucleotides are TGTGCCATCAGTGAGTCACGGGAGAATTCACCCCTCCACTTT.

The chain carries TRBV6-1 and TRBJ2-1; tentatively, D is TRBD1 or TRBD2 (6 bases each). Between the trimmed V and J ends, which lost 5 bases and 2 bases, there was a span of 16 bases. The CDR3 sequence is 16 residues long. Germline CDR1 reads MNHNS; CDR2 reads SASEGT. The CDR3: CASSQRGTQAYNEQFF. The DNA for the CDR3 is TGTGCCAGCAGTCAAAGGGGGACTCAGGCCTACAATGAGCAGTTCTTC.

This clonotype showed up many times. This sequence joins TRBV12-3 or TRBV12-4 and TRBJ2-3; 7 nucleotides agree with TRBD2. The J call may be wrong; the DNA end is better matched by TRBJ2-5. The CDR3 has 11 amino acids. In nucleotides, the CDR3 is TGTGCCAGCAGCCCGGGGGGGACCCAGTACTTC. Residues: CASSPGGTQYF.

This clonotype was counted a few times. The rearrangement links TRBV12-3 or TRBV12-4 to TRBJ2-1; unclear D gene. This CDR3 has 14 residues. The ends were cut back, 3 bases at V and 7 bases at J, with 13 bases in the middle. The DNA of the CDR3 is TGTGCCAGCAGTTTGTATGCAGACGGTAATGAGCAGTTCTTC. This gives the protein CASSLYADGNEQFF.

The rearrangement joins TRBV6-5 to TRBJ1-3; unclear D gene. V gave up 0 bases and J gave up 0 bases, with 6 bases separating them. CDR1 is MNHEY and CDR2 is SVGAGI in the germline V gene. CDR3 length: 15 amino acids. The chain's CDR3 is CASSYSVSSGNTIYF. The CDR3, as DNA: TGTGCCAGCAGTTACTCAGTAAGCTCTGGAAACACCATATATTTT.

This clonotype occurred a few times. The junction departs from the called germline gene at one end, perhaps through a read error. The rearrangement uses TRBV7-8 and TRBJ2-7; weak D call: TRBD1 (7 bases). Germline lookup yields CDR1 SGHVS and CDR2 FQNEAQ. The CDR3 is 15 residues long. The CDR3 nucleotides read TGTGTCAGCGAACTAAAGGAGGGGGCGGACTACGAGCAGTACTTC. It codes for CVSELKEGADYEQYF.

There are many counts of this clonotype. This sequence joins TRBV7-9 and TRBJ1-6; D ambiguous. This CDR3 is built from 14 residues. Trimming removed 1 base at V and 8 bases at J, with 9 bases between. CDR1 and CDR2 (germline): SEHNR, FQNEAQ (reference sequence). This chain's CDR3 is CASSLGRFDSPLHF. CDR3 DNA sequence: TGTGCCAGCAGCTTAGGTCGTTTCGATTCACCCCTCCACTTT.

This clonotype was picked up a small number of times. The junction and the germline gene differ at one end; a read error may be behind it. The chain joins TRBV20-1 to TRBJ2-7; D possibly corresponds to TRBD1 (5 bases). CDR1 DFQATT and CDR2 SNEGSKA come from the germline V gene (reference sequence). CDR3 length: 12 amino acids. CDR3 DNA: TGCAATGCTAGGGCATGGGGCGACGAGCAGTACTTC. The encoded protein is CNARAWGDEQYF.

This chain connects TRBV20-1 to TRBJ1-1; D remains unclear. Germline lookup yields CDR1 DFQATT and CDR2 SNEGSKA (reference sequence). This CDR3 contains 14 residues. V dropped 6 bases and J dropped 0 bases, with 14 bases sitting between them. The CDR3 spells CSAAQFSMNTEAFF. Written as DNA, the CDR3 is TGCAGTGCAGCACAGTTTTCCATGAACACTGAAGCTTTCTTT.

The chain has TRBV6-1 and TRBJ1-2; 9 nucleotides agree with TRBD1. The germline CDR1 and CDR2 sequences are MNHNS and SASEGT. There are 16 residues in the CDR3. Trimming cost V 2 bases and J 5 bases; bases outside gene matches: 9. The CDR3 sequence: CASSEPGQGGFYGYTF. The DNA for the CDR3 is TGTGCCAGCAGTGAACCGGGACAGGGCGGATTTTATGGCTACACCTTC.

This chain joins TRBV3-1 and TRBJ2-2; the D gene is possibly TRBD2 (6 bases). Germline CDR1 reads LGHDT; CDR2 reads YNNKEL (reference sequence). The V end was cut by 7 bases, the J end by 7 bases, with 25 bases between. The CDR3 covers 17 residues. The CDR3 nucleotides read TGTGCCAGCAAGAGCAGAACCGGGACTCTCAGGAACGGGGAGCTGTTTTTT. This codes for CASKSRTGTLRNGELFF.